These 26 T cell receptor beta chains were all obtained from the same sample, sequenced in a study of OX40 agonist ivuxolimab in advanced cancers. TCRdb's copy holds only in-frame clones and misses some; the assay was immunoSEQ multiplex PCR. The sample includes tens of thousands of clones, 80% to 90% of them seen just once. The sample in question was CD4+ or CD8+ T cells sorted from blood, obtained in a trial of the OX40 agonist ivuxolimab. Receptors originate from an adult with an advanced solid tumor such as melanoma, head and neck, liver or kidney cancer.

The rearrangement uses TRBV7-3 and TRBJ2-2, with 7 bases aligning to TRBD1. V was clipped by 3 bases and J by 0 bases; unmatched bases: 4. The CDR3 has 16 amino acids. In germline, CDR1 is SGHTA, CDR2 FQGTGA. The CDR3 nucleotides read TGTGCCAGCAGCTTGAGAGGGGGCGCGAACACCGGGGAGCTGTTTTTT. It encodes CASSLRGGANTGELFF.

This clone turned up a few times. The J gene is TRBJ1-1, the V gene TRBV7-2; no clear D gene. The germline V gene encodes CDR1 SGHTA and CDR2 FQGNSA. The CDR3 sequence is 14 residues long. Trimming left V 1 base short and J 1 base short, with 7 bases between. CDR3 in amino acids: CASSLGPGNTEAFF. In DNA, the CDR3 is TGTGCCAGCAGCTTAGGGCCCGGGAACACTGAAGCTTTCTTT.

This chain uses TRBV19 with TRBJ2-4, with a weak D call TRBD1 (5 bases). Germline CDR1 reads LNHDA; CDR2 reads SQIVND (reference sequence). CDR3 length equals 19 residues. V shed 2 bases and J shed 1 base, with 21 bases lying between them. The CDR3 sequence: CASSIRLYRQGRAKNIQYF. For the CDR3, the DNA is TGTGCCAGTAGTATAAGACTTTACCGCCAGGGCCGGGCCAAAAACATTCAGTACTTC. The full variable domain, rest sourced from reference TRBV19 and TRBJ2-4, is DGGITQSPKYLFRKEGQNVTLSCEQNLNHDAMYWYRQDPGQGLRLIYYSQIVNDFQKGDIAEGYSVSREKKESFPLTVTSAQKNPTAFYLCASSIRLYRQGRAKNIQYFGAGTRLSVL.

The chain links TRBV30 to TRBJ2-7; 8 bases line up with TRBD2. With V trimmed by 3 bases and J by 5 bases, 12 bases remained unmatched. The CDR3 contains 15 residues. Germline assignment: CDR1 GTSNPN and CDR2 SVGIG (reference sequence). The CDR3 here is CAWRPVGGGGHEQYF. The CDR3 bases are TGTGCCTGGAGACCCGTCGGGGGGGGAGGCCACGAGCAGTACTTC.

V usage is TRBV27 and J usage is TRBJ2-7; the match to TRBD1 covers 8 bases. CDR1 MNHEY and CDR2 SMNVEV come from the germline V gene (reference sequence). The CDR3 length is 14 residues. The ends lost 4 bases at V and 4 bases at J; junction bases unmatched: 6. The DNA of the CDR3 is TGTGCCAGCAGTTACGGGACAGGTGAATACGAGCAGTACTTC. It codes for CASSYGTGEYEQYF.

The rearrangement joins TRBV27 to TRBJ2-6, with 9 bases that match TRBD1. Per the germline V gene, CDR1 is MNHEY and CDR2 is SMNVEV (reference sequence). This CDR3 has 16 amino acids. Trimming at V came to 5 bases and at J to 2 bases, leaving 4 bases not matched to a gene. CDR3 DNA sequence: TGTGCCAGCAGTATCACAGGGGGCGCTGGGGCCAACGTCCTGACTTTC. It specifies CASSITGGAGANVLTF.

This sequence joins TRBV28 and TRBJ2-1; no definite D call. Per the germline V gene, CDR1 is MDHEN and CDR2 is SYDVKM. V lost 5 bases and J 5 bases, leaving 4 bases between the germline ends. CDR3 length equals 11 residues. The chain's CDR3 is CASSDNNEQFF. DNA of the CDR3: TGTGCCAGCAGTGACAACAATGAGCAGTTCTTC. Using reference TRBV28 and TRBJ2-1 for the parts outside the CDR3, the full variable domain is DVKVTQSSRYLVKRTGEKVFLECVQDMDHENMFWYRQDPGLGLRLIYFSYDVKMKEKGDIPEGYSVSREKKERFSLILESASTNQTSMYLCASSDNNEQFFGPGTRLTVL.

This clone was observed once. The chain uses TRBV4-1 and TRBJ2-5; the D call may be TRBD1 or TRBD2 (5 bases each). The germline V and J ends were trimmed by 2 bases and 2 bases, with 15 bases remaining between them. Looked up from germline, CDR1 is MGHRA and CDR2 is YSYEKL. The CDR3 sequence is 16 residues long. The CDR3 is CASSQPEVGVQETQYF. CDR3 in DNA: TGCGCCAGCAGCCAACCAGAGGTGGGGGTTCAAGAGACCCAGTACTTC.

The CDR3 DNA reads as TGCGCCAGCAGCCAAGATCTGACGGCCGGGGACACCATATATTTT. Residues: CASSQDLTAGDTIYF. This chain links TRBV4-1 with TRBJ1-3; the D is unclear. Germline V lookup: CDR1 MGHRA, CDR2 YSYEKL. Trimming removed 0 bases at V and 8 bases at J, with 14 bases between. The CDR3 has 15 amino acids.

This sequence joins TRBV5-6 and TRBJ2-5, with a tentative D call TRBD2 (6 bases). Trimming removed 3 bases from V and 2 bases from J, with 8 bases in between. Germline V gene sequence: CDR1 SGHDT, CDR2 YYEEEE. This CDR3 is 13 amino acids long. The CDR3 spells CASSYAGQETQYF. The CDR3 DNA follows: TGTGCCAGCAGCTACGCGGGACAAGAGACCCAGTACTTC. Full variable domain (rest looked up from reference TRBV5-6 and TRBJ2-5): DAGVTQSPTHLIKTRGQQVTLRCSPKSGHDTVSWYQQALGQGPQFIFQYYEEEERQRGNFPDRFSGHQFPNYSSELNVNALLLGDSALYLCASSYAGQETQYFGPGTRLLVL.

This sequence joins TRBV7-2 and TRBJ2-5; D is possibly TRBD2 (5 bases). The CDR3 spans 13 residues. Per germline, CDR1 SGHTA and CDR2 FQGNSA. V dropped 3 bases and J dropped 2 bases, with 7 bases sitting between them. CDR3 nucleotide sequence: TGTGCCAGCAGCTTCGGGATGCAAGAGACCCAGTACTTC. Its protein is CASSFGMQETQYF.

This sequence joins TRBV5-1 and TRBJ2-3; D may be TRBD1 (6 bases). Trimming removed 0 bases from V and 2 bases from J, with 10 bases in between. This CDR3 is 15 amino acids long. Germline V gene lookup returns CDR1 SGHRS and CDR2 YFSETQ. CDR3 DNA sequence: TGCGCCAGCAGCTTGGGCCAGGGGTTCACAGATACGCAGTATTTT. This encodes CASSLGQGFTDTQYF.

V usage is TRBV29-1 and J usage is TRBJ2-5; tentative D call: TRBD1 (6 bases). Germline V lookup: CDR1 SQVTM, CDR2 ANQGSEA. The CDR3 consists of 13 residues. The germline V and J ends were trimmed by 3 bases and 7 bases, with 15 bases remaining between them. In DNA form, the CDR3 reads TGCAGCGTTGACGGAAACAGGGAAGGGACCCAGTACTTC. It translates to CSVDGNREGTQYF.

The V call is TRBV5-1, the J call TRBJ2-5; 7 nucleotides align to TRBD1. This CDR3 contains 14 residues. The germline V gene has CDR1 SGHRS and CDR2 YFSETQ. The trim removed 8 bases at V and 1 base at J, leaving 8 bases unmatched. CDR3 residues: CASRSGGFQETQYF. In nucleotides, the CDR3 is TGCGCCAGTCGTTCAGGGGGTTTCCAAGAGACCCAGTACTTC.

The chain employs TRBV7-8 and TRBJ1-6; no definite D call. Deletions cut 2 bases from V and 6 bases from J, with 5 bases between. Germline V lookup: CDR1 SGHVS, CDR2 FQNEAQ. The CDR3 totals 13 residues. CDR3 region: CASSLSGNSPLHF. The CDR3 DNA sequence: TGTGCCAGCAGCTTATCGGGTAATTCACCCCTCCACTTT.

The V and J genes are TRBV5-5 and TRBJ2-3; D is perhaps TRBD1 (5 bases). V gave up 0 bases and J gave up 5 bases, with 10 bases separating them. CDR1 and CDR2 from the germline V gene are SGHKS and YYEKEE (reference sequence). The CDR3 spans 14 residues. The CDR3 DNA reads TGTGCCAGCAGCTTGGAAGGGGTTCAAGATACGCAGTATTTT. Translation gives CASSLEGVQDTQYF.

V and J are TRBV5-1 and TRBJ1-3; D is ambiguous. V lost 1 base and J 0 bases, leaving 11 bases between the germline ends. CDR1 is SGHRS and CDR2 is YFSETQ in the germline V gene. This CDR3 contains 16 residues. CDR3 in amino acids: CASSLFGESSGNTIYF. The CDR3 region has the DNA TGCGCCAGCAGCTTGTTCGGGGAAAGCTCTGGAAACACCATATATTTT.

This clone was recorded only once. A junction end diverges from the germline sequence, so it may reflect a read error. The chain recombines TRBV4-1 with TRBJ2-2, with D perhaps TRBD2 (5 bases). The V gene's germline CDR1 is MGHRA and CDR2 YSYEKL. The CDR3 has 13 amino acids. CDR3 in DNA: TGCGCCAGCAGCCACCTAGCCACCAGGGAGCTGTTTTTT. This encodes CASSHLATRELFF.

The rearrangement links TRBV4-2 to TRBJ1-3; no firm D call. The V end lost 0 bases, the J end lost 0 bases, and 9 bases lay between the germline ends. The CDR3 is 16 amino acids. Germline CDR1 reads LGHNA; CDR2 reads YNFKEQ. The CDR3 coding sequence is TGTGCCAGCAGCCAAGATATGTCCCTCTCTGGAAACACCATATATTTT. It specifies CASSQDMSLSGNTIYF.

The J gene is TRBJ2-3, the V gene TRBV4-2; TRBD2 matches 16 bases. Germline assignment: CDR1 LGHNA and CDR2 YNFKEQ. CDR3 size: 16 residues. Unmatched junction bases numbered 4, after V lost 4 bases and J lost 6 bases. The CDR3 protein is CASSPGTSGGADTQYF. Written as DNA, the CDR3 is TGTGCCAGCAGCCCCGGGACTAGCGGGGGGGCCGATACGCAGTATTTT.

This clone was seen a handful of times. This chain links TRBV5-6 with TRBJ2-7, with D unresolved. Germline assignment: CDR1 SGHDT and CDR2 YYEEEE. The CDR3 runs 12 residues. The V end lost 6 bases, the J end lost 3 bases, and 10 bases lay between the germline ends. The DNA for the CDR3 is TGTGCCAGCATCAAGTCAGGCTACGAGCAGTACTTC. Protein sequence: CASIKSGYEQYF.

The V call is TRBV7-2, the J call TRBJ2-7; 15 bases fit TRBD2. CDR3 length: 16 residues. The V segment lost 1 base and the J segment 6 bases; nucleotides outside the gene matches: 4. From germline, CDR1 is SGHTA and CDR2 FQGNSA. CDR3 DNA sequence: TGTGCCAGCAGCTTAGAAGGGACTAGCGGGAGGCGCGAGCAGTACTTC. Amino acids: CASSLEGTSGRREQYF.

The chain couples TRBV6-5 to TRBJ2-7; no reliable D call. Trimming stripped 0 bases from V and 9 bases from J, with 21 bases between. This CDR3 comprises 16 residues. Germline values: CDR1 MNHEY, CDR2 SVGAGI. The CDR3 DNA sequence: TGTGCCAGCAGTTACTCGAACAGCCCTACGAGTTCCCGGCAGTACTTC. Protein product: CASSYSNSPTSSRQYF.

This chain uses TRBV10-3 with TRBJ2-1; TRBD2 agrees at 10 bases. CDR1 and CDR2 (germline): ENHRY, SYGVKD. The CDR3 is made up of 16 amino acids. V shed 0 bases and J 4 bases; nucleotides not matched to a gene: 3. The CDR3 DNA reads as TGTGCCATCAGTGAGTCAGGAGCGGGGGGGTACAATGAGCAGTTCTTC. It codes for CAISESGAGGYNEQFF.

This chain uses TRBV19 with TRBJ1-2; possibly TRBD1 for D (5 bases). The CDR3 consists of 13 residues. V was shortened by 3 bases and J by 8 bases, with 13 bases between the two germline ends. Germline V lookup: CDR1 LNHDA, CDR2 SQIVND (reference sequence). The CDR3 DNA sequence: TGTGCCAGTAGTATCAGGGATCGGGCCGGCTACACCTTC. The encoded protein is CASSIRDRAGYTF. Based on the CDR3 plus reference TRBV19 and TRBJ1-2, the full variable domain is DGGITQSPKYLFRKEGQNVTLSCEQNLNHDAMYWYRQDPGQGLRLIYYSQIVNDFQKGDIAEGYSVSREKKESFPLTVTSAQKNPTAFYLCASSIRDRAGYTFGSGTRLTVV.

The CDR3 DNA sequence: TGTGCCAGCAGCTTATCCGCCGGGACACAATATGAAGCTTTCTTT. It is translated as CASSLSAGTQYEAFF. J is TRBJ1-1 and V is TRBV11-2; a possible D gene is TRBD1 (6 bases). V lost 2 bases and J lost 7, with 17 bases in between. CDR1 and CDR2 from the germline V gene are SGHAT and FQNNGV. This CDR3 spans 15 amino acids.